This T cell receptor (beta chain) was obtained from a study of CD8+ T cells in alopecia areata. V was shortened by 5 bases and J by 4 bases, with 10 bases between the two germline ends. The CDR3 has 13 amino acids. Germline V CDR1 and CDR2: SEHNR, FQNEAQ (reference sequence). cDNA reverse transcribed from extracted RNA served as the sequencing template. Data came from immunoSEQ multiplex PCR; TCRdb stores just in-frame clones and leaves some out. The sample carries roughly 6,100 clones, roughly 67% recorded once. Treatment defined: oral pan-JAK inhibitor, 5-10 mg twice daily. Samples from alopecia areata patients were lesional scalp punch biopsies and peripheral blood.

The clonotype comes from a human donor with alopecia areata. The sample consisted of skin, taken at approximately week 30, from a patient treated with tofacitinib. The chain uses TRBV7-9 and TRBJ2-3; no firm D call. Here the CDR3 DNA reads TGTGCCAGCAGCCCCCCCGGGCCAGATACGCAGTATTTT. It yields the protein CASSPPGPDTQYF.